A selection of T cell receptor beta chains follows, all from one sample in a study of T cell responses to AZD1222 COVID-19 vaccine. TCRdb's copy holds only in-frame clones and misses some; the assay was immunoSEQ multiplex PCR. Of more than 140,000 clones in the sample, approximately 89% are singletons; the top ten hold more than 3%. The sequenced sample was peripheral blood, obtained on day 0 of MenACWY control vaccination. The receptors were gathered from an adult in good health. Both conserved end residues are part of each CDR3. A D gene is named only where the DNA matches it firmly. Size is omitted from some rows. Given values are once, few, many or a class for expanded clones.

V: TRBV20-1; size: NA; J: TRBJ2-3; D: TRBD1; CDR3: CSANDRAWGNTDTQYF; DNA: TGCAGTGCTAATGACAGGGCATGGGGCAACACAGATACGCAGTATTTT
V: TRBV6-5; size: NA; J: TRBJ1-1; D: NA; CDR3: CASAGMNTEAFF; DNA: TGTGCCAGCGCGGGCATGAACACTGAAGCTTTCTTT
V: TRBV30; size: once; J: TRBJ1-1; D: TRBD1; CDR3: CAWGQGARSLIGTEAFF; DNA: TGTGCCTGGGGACAGGGGGCGCGAAGCTTGATTGGCACTGAAGCTTTCTTT
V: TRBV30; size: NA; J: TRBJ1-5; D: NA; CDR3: CAWGDARNQPQHF; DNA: TGTGCCTGGGGGGACGCCAGGAATCAGCCCCAGCATTTT
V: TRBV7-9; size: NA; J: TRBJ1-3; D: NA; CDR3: CASSVTGKTSGNTIYF; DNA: TGTGCCAGCAGCGTAACCGGGAAGACCTCTGGAAACACCATATATTTT
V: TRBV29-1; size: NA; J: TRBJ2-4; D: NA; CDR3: CSVEGVAKNIQYF; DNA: TGCAGCGTTGAAGGGGTAGCCAAAAACATTCAGTACTTC
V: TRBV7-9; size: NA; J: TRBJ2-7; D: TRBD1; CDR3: CASRSGRDRGQKSYEQYF; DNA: TGTGCCAGCAGGTCCGGCCGGGACAGGGGGCAAAAAAGCTACGAGCAGTACTTC
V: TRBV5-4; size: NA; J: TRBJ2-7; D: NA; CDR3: CASSRRGREQYF; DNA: TGTGCCAGCAGCAGGAGGGGGCGCGAGCAGTACTTC
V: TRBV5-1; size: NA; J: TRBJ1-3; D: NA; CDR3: CASSSGVSGNTIYF; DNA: TGCGCCAGCAGCTCCGGGGTCTCTGGAAACACCATATATTTT
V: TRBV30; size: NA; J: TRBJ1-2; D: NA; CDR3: CAWSVALNYGYTF; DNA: TGTGCCTGGAGTGTCGCGCTTAACTATGGCTACACCTTC
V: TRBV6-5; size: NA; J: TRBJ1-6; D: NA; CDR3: CASSYSKGNSPLHF; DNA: TGTGCCAGCAGTTATAGCAAGGGTAATTCACCCCTCCACTTT
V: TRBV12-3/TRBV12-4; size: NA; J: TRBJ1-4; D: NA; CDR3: CASSLAVNEKLFF; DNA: TGTGCCAGCAGTTTAGCGGTGAACGAAAAACTGTTTTTT
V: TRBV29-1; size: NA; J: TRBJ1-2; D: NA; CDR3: CSVRNNYGYTF; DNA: TGCAGCGTTCGAAATAACTATGGCTACACCTTC
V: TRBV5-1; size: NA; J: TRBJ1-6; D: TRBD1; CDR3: CASSLTTGEHSPLHF; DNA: TGCGCCAGCAGCTTAACGACAGGGGAACATTCACCCCTCCACTTT
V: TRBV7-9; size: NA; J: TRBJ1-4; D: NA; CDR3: CASSFYTGGTNEKLFF; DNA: TGTGCCAGCAGCTTCTACACGGGCGGCACTAATGAAAAACTGTTTTTT
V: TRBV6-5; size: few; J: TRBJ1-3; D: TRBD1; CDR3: CASRAWTGGNTIYF; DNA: TGTGCCAGCAGAGCTTGGACAGGGGGAAACACCATATATTTT
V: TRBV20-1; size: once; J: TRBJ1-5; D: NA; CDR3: CSASSGQHSNQPQHF; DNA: TGCAGTGCTAGTTCAGGCCAACATAGCAATCAGCCCCAGCATTTT
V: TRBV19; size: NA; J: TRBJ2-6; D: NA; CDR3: CASSILASGSGANVLTF; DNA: TGTGCCAGTAGTATTCTCGCAAGCGGATCTGGGGCCAACGTCCTGACTTTC
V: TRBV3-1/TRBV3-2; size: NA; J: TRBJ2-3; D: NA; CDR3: CASSPGRGLDTQYF; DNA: TGTGCCAGCAGCCCGGGGCGGGGGCTGGATACGCAGTATTTT
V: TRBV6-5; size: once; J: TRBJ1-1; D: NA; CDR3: CASSQSWGDTEAFF; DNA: TGTGCCAGCAGCCAATCCTGGGGTGACACTGAAGCTTTCTTT
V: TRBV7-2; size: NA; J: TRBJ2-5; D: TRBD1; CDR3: CASSFDRGRETQYF; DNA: TGTGCCAGCAGCTTCGACAGGGGAAGAGAGACCCAGTACTTC
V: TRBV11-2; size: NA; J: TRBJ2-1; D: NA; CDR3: CASSFNEQFF; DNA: TGTGCCAGCAGCTTCAATGAGCAGTTCTTC
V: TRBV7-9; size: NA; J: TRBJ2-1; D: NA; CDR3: CASSFMVNEQFF; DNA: TGTGCCAGCAGCTTTATGGTCAATGAGCAGTTCTTC
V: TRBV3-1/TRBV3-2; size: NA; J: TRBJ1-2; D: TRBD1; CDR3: CASSQTPGGNGYTF; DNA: TGTGCCAGCAGCCAAACTCCAGGGGGCAATGGCTACACCTTC
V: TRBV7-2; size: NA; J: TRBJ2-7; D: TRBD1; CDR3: CASSRRQGASYEQYF; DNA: TGTGCCAGCAGCAGACGACAGGGGGCCTCCTACGAGCAGTACTTC
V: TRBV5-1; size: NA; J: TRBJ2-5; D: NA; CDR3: CASSLFAGTEETQYF; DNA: TGCGCCAGCAGCTTGTTTGCAGGGACGGAGGAGACCCAGTACTTC
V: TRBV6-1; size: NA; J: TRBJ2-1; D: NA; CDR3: CASSEEFSSYNEQFF; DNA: TGTGCCAGCAGTGAAGAGTTTAGCTCCTACAATGAGCAGTTCTTC
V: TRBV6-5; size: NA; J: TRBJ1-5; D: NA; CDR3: CASILGGRGQPQHF; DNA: TGTGCCAGCATCTTGGGAGGGAGAGGTCAGCCCCAGCATTTT
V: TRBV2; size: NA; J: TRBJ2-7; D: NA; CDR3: CASRAEGPAPYEQYF; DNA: TGTGCCAGCCGTGCAGAAGGGCCGGCTCCCTACGAGCAGTACTTC
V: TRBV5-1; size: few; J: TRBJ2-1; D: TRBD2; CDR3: CASSLAGGAYNEQFF; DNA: TGCGCCAGCAGCTTGGCGGGGGGGGCGTACAATGAGCAGTTCTTC
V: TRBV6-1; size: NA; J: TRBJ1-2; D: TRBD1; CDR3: CASSEVQGAYGYTF; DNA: TGTGCCAGCAGTGAAGTACAGGGGGCCTATGGCTACACCTTC
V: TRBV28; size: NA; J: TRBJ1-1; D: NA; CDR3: CASSLRHTEAFF; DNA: TGTGCCAGCAGCCTCCGGCACACTGAAGCTTTCTTT
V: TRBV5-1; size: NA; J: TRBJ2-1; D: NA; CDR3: CASSLGVYNEQFF; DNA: TGCGCCAGCAGCTTGGGTGTGTACAATGAGCAGTTCTTC
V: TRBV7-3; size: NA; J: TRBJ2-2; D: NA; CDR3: CASSSLSGNTGELFF; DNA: TGTGCCAGCAGCTCGCTGAGCGGAAACACCGGGGAGCTGTTTTTT
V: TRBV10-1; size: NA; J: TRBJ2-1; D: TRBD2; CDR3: CASSESGLADNEQFF; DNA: TGCGCCAGCAGTGAGTCGGGACTAGCGGACAATGAGCAGTTCTTC
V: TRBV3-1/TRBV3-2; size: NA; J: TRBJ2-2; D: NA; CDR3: CASSQGRRTNTGELFF; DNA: TGTGCCAGCAGCCAAGGGAGACGGACTAACACCGGGGAGCTGTTTTTT
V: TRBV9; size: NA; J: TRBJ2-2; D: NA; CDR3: CASSVNSGELFF; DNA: TGTGCCAGCAGCGTGAACTCGGGGGAGCTGTTTTTT
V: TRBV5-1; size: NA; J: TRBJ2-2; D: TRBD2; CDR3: CASSPTSVNTGELFF; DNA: TGCGCCAGCAGCCCAACTAGCGTGAACACCGGGGAGCTGTTTTTT
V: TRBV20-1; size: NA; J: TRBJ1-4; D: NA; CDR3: CSASLGTADEKLFF; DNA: TGCAGTGCTAGTCTCGGGACGGCCGATGAAAAACTGTTTTTT
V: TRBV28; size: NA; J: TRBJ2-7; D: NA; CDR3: CASSFPLQGAGVEQYF; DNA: TGTGCCAGCAGTTTCCCCCTTCAGGGGGCGGGGGTCGAGCAGTACTTC
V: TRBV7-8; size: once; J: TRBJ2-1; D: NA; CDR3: CASSPLIDEQFF; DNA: TGTGCCAGCAGCCCCCTTATCGATGAGCAGTTCTTC
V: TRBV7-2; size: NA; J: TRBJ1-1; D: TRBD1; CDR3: CASSPGTGAWNTEAFF; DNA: TGTGCCAGCAGCCCCGGGACAGGGGCGTGGAACACTGAAGCTTTCTTT
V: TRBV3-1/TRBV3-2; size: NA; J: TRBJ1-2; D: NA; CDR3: CASSLVGVPGPRAYGYTF; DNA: TGTGCCAGCAGCCTCGTCGGGGTACCGGGGCCCCGCGCCTATGGCTACACCTTC
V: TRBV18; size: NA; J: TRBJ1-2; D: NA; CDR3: CASSPGQQHYGYTF; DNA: TGTGCCAGCTCACCTGGACAGCAACACTATGGCTACACCTTC
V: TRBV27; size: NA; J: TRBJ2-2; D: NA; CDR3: CASSLSGPPGELFF; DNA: TGTGCCAGCAGTTTAAGTGGACCGCCCGGGGAGCTGTTTTTT
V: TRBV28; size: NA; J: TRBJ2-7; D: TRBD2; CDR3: CASSPYGLAGGEQYF; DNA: TGTGCCAGCAGCCCCTACGGACTAGCGGGGGGGGAGCAGTACTTC
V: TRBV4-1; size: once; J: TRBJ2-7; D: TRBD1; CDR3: CASSLTGGRGYEQYF; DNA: TGCGCCAGCAGCCTTACAGGGGGGAGAGGCTACGAGCAGTACTTC
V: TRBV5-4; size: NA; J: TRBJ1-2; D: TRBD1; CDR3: CASSSGQGTNYGYTF; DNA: TGTGCCAGCAGTTCCGGACAGGGAACTAACTATGGCTACACCTTC
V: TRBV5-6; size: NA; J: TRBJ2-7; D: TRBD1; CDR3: CASSLPYTGTAYEQYF; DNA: TGTGCCAGCAGCTTGCCTTATACCGGGACAGCCTACGAGCAGTACTTC
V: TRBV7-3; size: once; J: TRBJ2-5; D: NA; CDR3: CASRLDRVETQYF; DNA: TGTGCCAGCAGGTTGGACCGGGTCGAGACCCAGTACTTC
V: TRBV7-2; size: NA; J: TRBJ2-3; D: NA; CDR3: CASGRLGGIQVTDTQYF; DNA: TGTGCCAGCGGAAGACTTGGCGGCATCCAAGTCACAGATACGCAGTATTTT
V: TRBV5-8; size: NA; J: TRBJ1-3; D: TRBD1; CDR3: CASSSGTASGNTIYF; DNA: TGTGCCAGCAGCTCAGGGACAGCCTCTGGAAACACCATATATTTT
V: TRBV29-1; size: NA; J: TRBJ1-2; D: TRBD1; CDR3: CSVGGGQGGGYTF; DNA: TGCAGCGTTGGCGGGGGACAGGGAGGTGGCTACACCTTC
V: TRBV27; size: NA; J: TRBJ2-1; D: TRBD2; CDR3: CASRPTWRGSSYNEQFF; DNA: TGTGCCAGCAGGCCGACCTGGCGGGGGAGCTCCTACAATGAGCAGTTCTTC
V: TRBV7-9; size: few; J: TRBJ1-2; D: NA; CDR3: CASSPGRANHYGYTF; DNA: TGTGCCAGCAGCCCCGGTCGGGCGAACCATTATGGCTACACCTTC
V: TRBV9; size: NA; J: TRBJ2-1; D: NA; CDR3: CASSDGYNNEQFF; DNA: TGTGCCAGCAGCGACGGATACAACAATGAGCAGTTCTTC
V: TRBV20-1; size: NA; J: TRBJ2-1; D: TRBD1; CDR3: CSAKGQNEQFF; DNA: TGCAGTGCAAAGGGACAGAATGAGCAGTTCTTC